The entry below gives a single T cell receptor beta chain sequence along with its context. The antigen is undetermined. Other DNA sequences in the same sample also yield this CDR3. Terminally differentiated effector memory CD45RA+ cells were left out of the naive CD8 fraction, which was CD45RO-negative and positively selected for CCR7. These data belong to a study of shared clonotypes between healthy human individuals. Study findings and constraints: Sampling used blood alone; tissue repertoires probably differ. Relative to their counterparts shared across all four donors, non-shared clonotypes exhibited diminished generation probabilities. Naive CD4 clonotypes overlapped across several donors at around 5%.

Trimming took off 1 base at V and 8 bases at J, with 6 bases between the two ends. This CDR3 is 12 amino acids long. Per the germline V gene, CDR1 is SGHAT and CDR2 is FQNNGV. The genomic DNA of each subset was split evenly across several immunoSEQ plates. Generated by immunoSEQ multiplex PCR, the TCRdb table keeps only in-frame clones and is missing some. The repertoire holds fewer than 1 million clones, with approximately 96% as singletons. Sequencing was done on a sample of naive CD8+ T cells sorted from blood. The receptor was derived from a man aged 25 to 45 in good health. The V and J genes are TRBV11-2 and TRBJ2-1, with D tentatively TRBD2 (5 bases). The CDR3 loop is CASSLGRDEQFF. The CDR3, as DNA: TGTGCCAGCAGCTTAGGGCGGGATGAGCAGTTCTTC.